This is a list of T cell receptor beta chains from one sample in a study of cytomegalovirus exposure and HLA in healthy donors. Data came from immunoSEQ multiplex PCR; TCRdb stores just in-frame clones and leaves some out. The table shows under 200,000 clones, with roughly 75% occurring only once. The sample comprised PBMCs. These receptors all stem from a male donor in good health and CMV-seronegative. Both conserved end residues are part of each CDR3. The D gene is left open where the match is weak. Size is stated for part of the rows, as once, few or many counts, or as a class when the clone is expanded.

>-|TRBJ2-7|TRBV5-5|TRBD1
TGTGCCAGCAGCTTCTTAAGGGGGCCATACGAGCAGTACTTC
CASSFLRGPYEQYF
>-|TRBJ1-3|TRBV6-6|-
TGTGCCAGCAGTTACTCGGGAGACACCATATATTTT
CASSYSGDTIYF
>-|TRBJ2-6|TRBV7-3|TRBD2
TGTGCCAGCAGCTTAACGTGGCTAGCGGGGGGCCCCGTCCTGACTTTC
CASSLTWLAGGPVLTF
>few|TRBJ2-3|TRBV4-1|TRBD1
TGCGCCAGCAGCCAATTACAGGGGGCCTTAGATACGCAGTATTTT
CASSQLQGALDTQYF
>-|TRBJ1-2|TRBV10-3|-
TGTGCCATCAGAGGGGTTGACCCCAGAGCTGGCTACACCTTC
CAIRGVDPRAGYTF
>-|TRBJ2-7|TRBV11-2|TRBD1
TGTGCCAGCAGCTTAGTCCGACAGGGATCCACCTACGAGCAGTACTTC
CASSLVRQGSTYEQYF
>few|TRBJ1-1|TRBV10-3|-
TGTGCCATCAGTGGGGGCAGGAACACTGAAGCTTTCTTT
CAISGGRNTEAFF
>-|TRBJ2-1|TRBV5-1|TRBD2
TGCGCCAGCAGCTTGGGGACTAGCGGGAGAGTATATGAGCAGTTCTTC
CASSLGTSGRVYEQFF
>few|TRBJ2-6|TRBV4-1|-
TGCGCCAGCAGCCAAGATAGGGGCTCTGGGGCCAACGTCCTGACTTTC
CASSQDRGSGANVLTF
>-|TRBJ2-7|TRBV4-3|-
TGCGCCAGCAGCCAAATCCCAGGCCTTGCCTACGAGCAGTACTTC
CASSQIPGLAYEQYF
>-|TRBJ1-2|TRBV6-1|-
TGTGCCAGCAGTGAAGGTGGCAGGGCGCGCTACACCTTC
CASSEGGRARYTF
>-|TRBJ2-2|TRBV7-6|-
TGTGCCAGCGCCAGGCCCACCGGGGAGCTGTTTTTT
CASARPTGELFF
>-|TRBJ1-5|TRBV30|TRBD1
TGTGCCTGGAGTGTAGGGGGCAGGAGAAATCAGCCCCAGCATTTT
CAWSVGGRRNQPQHF
>-|TRBJ2-5|TRBV2|-
TGTGCCAGCGCCTCCGTGAACTTTAACCAAGAGACCCAGTACTTC
CASASVNFNQETQYF
>-|TRBJ2-7|TRBV5-6|-
TGTGCCAGCAGCTCCCCGCGGGAAGGGGCGTACGAGCAGTACTTC
CASSSPREGAYEQYF
>-|TRBJ2-5|TRBV7-9|TRBD2
TGTGCCAGCAGTCCACCCGGAGGTGCGGGAGCGGGTGAGGAGACCCAGTACTTC
CASSPPGGAGAGEETQYF
>-|TRBJ1-4|TRBV7-9|TRBD1
TGTGCCAGCAGCTTCAGGGACAGGGAGTTGTGGACTAATGAAAAACTGTTTTTT
CASSFRDRELWTNEKLFF
>-|TRBJ2-7|TRBV4-2|-
TGTGCCAGCAGCCCACTAGGGGGGGCCTACGAGCAGTACTTC
CASSPLGGAYEQYF
>-|TRBJ2-2|TRBV7-3|-
TGTGCCAGCAGCCCGGGACAGAACACCGGGGAGCTGTTTTTT
CASSPGQNTGELFF
>-|TRBJ2-2|TRBV9|-
TGTGCCAGCAGCGTAGCGGGGGGCGCGGCCGGGGAGCTGTTTTTT
CASSVAGGAAGELFF
>-|TRBJ1-4|TRBV6-5|-
TGTGCCAGCAGTTACGGCTGGGCCGATGGAAAACTGTTTTTT
CASSYGWADGKLFF
>few|TRBJ2-3|TRBV19|TRBD2
TGTGCCAGTAGTATAGATCGCGGGCGGGAGGGCCTAGCAGATACGCAGTATTTT
CASSIDRGREGLADTQYF
>-|TRBJ2-3|TRBV20-1|-
TGCAGTGCTAGTTCCCGTCCGCAGTATTTT
CSASSRPQYF
>few|TRBJ2-1|TRBV5-4|TRBD2
TGTGCCAGCGGTCCTAGCGGAGCCTACAATGAGCAGTTCTTC
CASGPSGAYNEQFF
>once|TRBJ2-7|TRBV9|-
TGTGCCAGCAGCGTAGGGGAGGCCAGCTACGAGCAGTACTTC
CASSVGEASYEQYF
>-|TRBJ1-6|TRBV13|TRBD1
TGTGCCAGCAGCCCCAAATCCGGACAGGGTGTTTCACCCCTCCACTTT
CASSPKSGQGVSPLHF
>-|TRBJ1-6|TRBV7-6|TRBD1
TGTGCCAGCAGCGCCCGACAGGGGAGCTCCTATAATTCACCCCTCCACTTT
CASSARQGSSYNSPLHF
>once|TRBJ2-2|TRBV27|-
TGTGCCAGCAGTCCGTCAGGGGAAGGGGAGCTGTTTTTT
CASSPSGEGELFF
>-|TRBJ2-5|TRBV5-4|TRBD1
TGTGCCAGCAGCTATGGGGGACAGGGTTGGAGAGAGACCCAGTACTTC
CASSYGGQGWRETQYF
>-|TRBJ2-7|TRBV5-6|-
TGTGCCAGCAGCTTTGGGCGGGACGGCTCCTACGAGCAGTACTTC
CASSFGRDGSYEQYF